The entry below gives a single TCR beta chain sequence along with its context. What it binds is unknown. This entry comes from a study of monozygotic twins with cystic fibrosis. Clones were read by immunoSEQ multiplex PCR, and TCRdb kept only the in-frame ones, dropping some. The repertoire holds around 17,000 clones, with about 96% as singletons. Study results and limitations: Nucleotide-identical clonotype sharing was significantly higher within monozygotic CF twin pairs than between unrelated CF individuals.

Trimming cost V 5 bases and J 1 base, with 8 bases left between them. Germline V lookup: CDR1 SEHNR, CDR2 FQNEAQ (reference sequence). The CDR3 totals 13 residues. This TCR was recovered from a girl aged 2-10 years with cystic fibrosis. This chain links TRBV7-9 with TRBJ1-1; TRBD1 is a possible D gene (5 bases). Sequencing used blood. The CDR3 nucleotides read TGTGCCAGCAGCAACGGACAGAACACTGAAGCTTTCTTT. Translation gives CASSNGQNTEAFF. The full variable domain, with the rest looked up from reference TRBV7-9 and TRBJ1-1, is DTGVSQNPRHKITKRGQNVTFRCDPISEHNRLYWYRQTLGQGPEFLTYFQNEAQLEKSRLLSDRFSAERPKGSFSTLEIQRTEQGDSAMYLCASSNGQNTEAFFGQGTRLTVV.